The rows below give T cell receptor beta chains drawn from one sample of a study of technical replicates of blood from four donors. Profiled with immunoSEQ multiplex PCR; TCRdb holds only in-frame clones, not every one. Among tens of thousands of clones listed, around 93% were seen once. The sample comprised T cells isolated from PBMCs. The receptors come from a human donor in good health. Both conserved end residues are part of each CDR3. The D gene is left open where the match is weak. For some rows the clone size is stated as once, few or many, or as a class when expanded; others skip it.

CDR3aa	CDR3nt	v_gene	j_gene	d_gene	abundance
CASSLDAGQLSEAFF	TGTGCCAGCAGCTTAGATGCGGGGCAGTTGTCTGAAGCTTTCTTT	TRBV7-8	TRBJ1-1	NA	NA
CASSLATAGSNQPQHF	TGTGCCAGCAGCTTAGCGACAGCCGGTAGCAATCAGCCCCAGCATTTT	TRBV7-8	TRBJ1-5	NA	few
CASGLGISGGEGTEAFF	TGTGCTAGTGGCTTGGGGATTTCAGGGGGCGAGGGCACTGAAGCTTTCTTT	TRBV12-5	TRBJ1-1	TRBD1	once
CASSFGAVGETQYF	TGTGCCAGCAGCTTTGGGGCAGTAGGAGAGACCCAGTACTTC	TRBV5-6	TRBJ2-5	NA	NA
CASSVVASGGTDTQYF	TGTGCCAGCAGCGTAGTAGCTAGCGGGGGCACAGATACGCAGTATTTT	TRBV9	TRBJ2-3	TRBD2	NA
CATTPTGASSTDTQYF	TGTGCCACCACACCTACAGGGGCCAGTAGCACAGATACGCAGTATTTT	TRBV28	TRBJ2-3	TRBD1	once
CASSLTGGYEKLFF	TGTGCCAGCAGTTTAACAGGGGGCTATGAAAAACTGTTTTTT	TRBV27	TRBJ1-4	TRBD1	NA
CASMEVNTEAFF	TGTGCCAGTATGGAGGTGAACACTGAAGCTTTCTTT	TRBV19	TRBJ1-1	NA	NA
CASSDRVAEAFF	TGTGCCAGCAGTGACAGGGTCGCTGAAGCTTTCTTT	TRBV2	TRBJ1-1	NA	few
CASSTGHINYEQYF	TGTGCCAGTAGTACTGGACATATTAACTACGAGCAGTACTTC	TRBV19	TRBJ2-7	NA	once
CASSLHSRETQYF	TGTGCCAGCAGTTTACACAGTAGGGAGACCCAGTACTTC	TRBV27	TRBJ2-5	NA	NA
CASSLAGWAGSSYEQYF	TGTGCCAGCAGCTTAGCTGGGTGGGCGGGTAGCTCCTACGAGCAGTACTTC	TRBV7-8	TRBJ2-7	NA	NA
CASSLSGQGSYEQYF	TGCGCCAGCAGCTTGTCCGGACAGGGTTCCTACGAGCAGTACTTC	TRBV5-1	TRBJ2-7	TRBD1	NA
CASSLDRGQLNEQFF	TGCGCCAGCAGCTTGGACAGGGGGCAATTGAATGAGCAGTTCTTC	TRBV5-1	TRBJ2-1	TRBD1	NA
CASSIEGGSTDTQYF	TGTGCCAGTAGTATTGAGGGAGGAAGCACAGATACGCAGTATTTT	TRBV19	TRBJ2-3	NA	NA
CASNSEGQGRNEQFF	TGTGCCAGCAATTCTGAGGGACAGGGGAGGAATGAGCAGTTCTTC	TRBV28	TRBJ2-1	TRBD1	NA
CASSIGAGGTNTEAFF	TGTGCCAGTAGTATAGGGGCAGGGGGGACGAACACTGAAGCTTTCTTT	TRBV19	TRBJ1-1	TRBD1	once
CASSVGGGSGSLSDTQYF	TGTGCCAGCAGCGTAGGAGGGGGTAGCGGGAGTTTATCAGATACGCAGTATTTT	TRBV9	TRBJ2-3	TRBD2	once
CASSLSGYGYTF	TGTGCCAGCAGCTTATCAGGATATGGCTACACCTTC	TRBV7-2	TRBJ1-2	NA	NA
CASSPTVYGYTF	TGTGCCAGCTCACCAACAGTCTATGGCTACACCTTC	TRBV18	TRBJ1-2	NA	NA